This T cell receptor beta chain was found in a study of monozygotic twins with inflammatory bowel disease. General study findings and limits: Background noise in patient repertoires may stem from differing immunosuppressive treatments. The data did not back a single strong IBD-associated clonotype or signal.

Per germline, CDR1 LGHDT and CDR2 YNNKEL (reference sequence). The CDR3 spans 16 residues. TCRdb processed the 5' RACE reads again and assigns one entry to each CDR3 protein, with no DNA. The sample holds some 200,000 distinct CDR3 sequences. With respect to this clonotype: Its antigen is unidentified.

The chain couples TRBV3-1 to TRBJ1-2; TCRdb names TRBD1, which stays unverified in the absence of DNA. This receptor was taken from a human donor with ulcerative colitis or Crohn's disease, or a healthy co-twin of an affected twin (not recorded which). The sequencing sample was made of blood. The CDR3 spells CASSQGSSGDHYGYTF.